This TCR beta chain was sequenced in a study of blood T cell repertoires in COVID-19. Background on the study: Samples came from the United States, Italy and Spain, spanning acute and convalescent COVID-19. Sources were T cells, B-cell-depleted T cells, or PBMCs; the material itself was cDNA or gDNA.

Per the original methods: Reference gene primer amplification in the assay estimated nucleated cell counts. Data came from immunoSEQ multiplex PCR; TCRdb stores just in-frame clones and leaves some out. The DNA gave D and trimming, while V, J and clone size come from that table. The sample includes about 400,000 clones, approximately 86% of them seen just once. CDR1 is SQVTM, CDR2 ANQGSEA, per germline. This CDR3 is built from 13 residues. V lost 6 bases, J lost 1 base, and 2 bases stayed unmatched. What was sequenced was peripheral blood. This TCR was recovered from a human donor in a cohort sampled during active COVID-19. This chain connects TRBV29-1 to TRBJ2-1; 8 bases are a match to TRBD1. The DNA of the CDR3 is TGCAGCGTCACAGGGGGGTCCTACAATGAGCAGTTCTTC. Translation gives CSVTGGSYNEQFF.